A selection of T cell receptor beta chains follows, all from one sample in a study of blood T cells in healthy people across ages. TCRdb used MiXCR to reprocess the 5' RACE reads, holding one entry per CDR3 protein. Of about 720,000 distinct CDR3 sequences in the sample, about 25% were seen once. These data also formed part of another study, on T cells of mothers and their children.

The sample comprised blood. The source is a boy aged 5-17 years in good health. Each CDR3 is given with its conserved first and last residue. Fields, in order: J gene, V gene, clone size, D gene, CDR3 DNA, CDR3 protein. The D gene is left open where the match is weak. Clone sizes are given selectively: once, few, many, or a class where the clone is expanded.

J gene: TRBJ1-2
V gene: TRBV20-1
clone size: few
D gene: -
CDR3 DNA: TGCAGTGCTAGGGGGGACTCCGGCTACACCTTC
CDR3 protein: CSARGDSGYTF

J gene: TRBJ2-7
V gene: TRBV28
clone size: -
D gene: -
CDR3 DNA: TGTGCCAGCAGTCTCGCGGCGGGATCCTACGAGCAGTACTTC
CDR3 protein: CASSLAAGSYEQYF

J gene: TRBJ2-4
V gene: TRBV15
clone size: few
D gene: TRBD2
CDR3 DNA: TGTGCCACCAGCAGAGATCCTAGCGGGAACGACATTCAGTACTTC
CDR3 protein: CATSRDPSGNDIQYF

J gene: TRBJ2-5
V gene: TRBV27
clone size: -
D gene: -
CDR3 DNA: TGTGCCAGCAAGGATATGGGGGTGGATGGTGGGTCCCAGTACTTC
CDR3 protein: CASKDMGVDGGSQYF

J gene: TRBJ2-1
V gene: TRBV20-1
clone size: -
D gene: TRBD2
CDR3 DNA: TGCAGTGCTAGTAAACTAGCGGGATTGGGAGAGCAGTTCTTC
CDR3 protein: CSASKLAGLGEQFF

J gene: TRBJ2-1
V gene: TRBV20-1
clone size: -
D gene: -
CDR3 DNA: TGCAGTGCTAGTGGGAACGCCTCGGGTCGGGAGCAGTTCTTC
CDR3 protein: CSASGNASGREQFF

J gene: TRBJ2-7
V gene: TRBV5-1
clone size: -
D gene: -
CDR3 DNA: TGCGCCAGCAGCTTAGAGACTGGCTGGGGCGAGCAGTACTTC
CDR3 protein: CASSLETGWGEQYF

J gene: TRBJ2-6
V gene: TRBV7-9
clone size: few
D gene: -
CDR3 DNA: TGTGCCACCATTAATGGTCTCTCTGGGGCCAACGTCCTGACTTTC
CDR3 protein: CATINGLSGANVLTF

J gene: TRBJ1-3
V gene: TRBV9
clone size: -
D gene: -
CDR3 DNA: TGTGCCAGCACCCCCACCGGGACGGGGAATGGAAACACCATATATTTT
CDR3 protein: CASTPTGTGNGNTIYF

J gene: TRBJ1-2
V gene: TRBV7-2
clone size: -
D gene: -
CDR3 DNA: TGTGCCAGCAGCTTAGTATCTCTCGGGCAGGTGAACTATGGCTACACCTTC
CDR3 protein: CASSLVSLGQVNYGYTF

J gene: TRBJ2-1
V gene: TRBV11-2
clone size: -
D gene: TRBD2
CDR3 DNA: TGTGCCAGCAGCTTGGGGTCGGGGACTAGCTGGAGAGCCTCCTACAATGAGCAGTTCTTC
CDR3 protein: CASSLGSGTSWRASYNEQFF

J gene: TRBJ2-7
V gene: TRBV5-1
clone size: once
D gene: TRBD1
CDR3 DNA: TGCGCCAGCAGCAACCGGACAGGGTTGTATTACGAGCAGTACTTC
CDR3 protein: CASSNRTGLYYEQYF

J gene: TRBJ1-4
V gene: TRBV15
clone size: -
D gene: -
CDR3 DNA: TGTGCCACCAGCAGAGATCCCAGAGCCCCTAATGAAAAACTGTTTTTT
CDR3 protein: CATSRDPRAPNEKLFF

J gene: TRBJ2-1
V gene: TRBV5-1
clone size: -
D gene: TRBD2
CDR3 DNA: TGCGCCAGCAGCTGGACTAGCGGGAGTCGTGGAAACAATGAGCAGTTCTTC
CDR3 protein: CASSWTSGSRGNNEQFF

J gene: TRBJ1-2
V gene: TRBV25-1
clone size: few
D gene: -
CDR3 DNA: TGTGCCAGCAGTGAATCCACCAACTATGGCTACACCTTC
CDR3 protein: CASSESTNYGYTF

J gene: TRBJ1-1
V gene: TRBV3-1
clone size: -
D gene: TRBD1
CDR3 DNA: TGTGCCAGCAGCCATAAACTCTCGGGACAGTCGAACACTGAAGCTTTCTTT
CDR3 protein: CASSHKLSGQSNTEAFF

J gene: TRBJ2-3
V gene: TRBV7-9
clone size: few
D gene: -
CDR3 DNA: TGTGCCAGCAGCTTAGTGGCAATCGCAGATACGCAGTATTTT
CDR3 protein: CASSLVAIADTQYF

J gene: TRBJ1-2
V gene: TRBV2
clone size: few
D gene: -
CDR3 DNA: TGTGCCAGCAGGGGGACGGAGGATGGCTACACCTTC
CDR3 protein: CASRGTEDGYTF

J gene: TRBJ2-3
V gene: TRBV6-5
clone size: -
D gene: TRBD2
CDR3 DNA: TGCGCCAGCAGATCGGGACTAGCGGGAACAGGTACGCAGTATTTT
CDR3 protein: CASRSGLAGTGTQYF

J gene: TRBJ2-7
V gene: TRBV7-2
clone size: -
D gene: -
CDR3 DNA: TGTGCCAGCAGCTTAGGGGCGCGGGTTCCTGGCGAGCAGTACTTC
CDR3 protein: CASSLGARVPGEQYF

J gene: TRBJ2-1
V gene: TRBV6-1
clone size: once
D gene: TRBD2
CDR3 DNA: TGTGCCAGCAGTGAAGAATGGGGACTAGCCCCGAACAATGAGCAGTTCTTC
CDR3 protein: CASSEEWGLAPNNEQFF

J gene: TRBJ2-7
V gene: TRBV29-1
clone size: few
D gene: TRBD2
CDR3 DNA: TGCAGCGTGGGCAGCGGGACTAGCGGCTGGAGCTCCTACGAGCAGTACTTC
CDR3 protein: CSVGSGTSGWSSYEQYF

J gene: TRBJ1-2
V gene: TRBV12-3/TRBV12-4
clone size: -
D gene: -
CDR3 DNA: TGTGCCAGCAGTTTTCACGGGCCCGCTGGCTACACCTTC
CDR3 protein: CASSFHGPAGYTF

J gene: TRBJ1-1
V gene: TRBV20-1
clone size: -
D gene: -
CDR3 DNA: TGCAGTGCTAGAGATGACGGTGAACTCATGAACACTGAAGCTTTCTTT
CDR3 protein: CSARDDGELMNTEAFF

J gene: TRBJ1-5
V gene: TRBV15
clone size: -
D gene: -
CDR3 DNA: TGTGCCACCTCGACCGGGGGCTCGGGGCAGCCCCAGCATTTT
CDR3 protein: CATSTGGSGQPQHF

J gene: TRBJ1-1
V gene: TRBV7-2
clone size: -
D gene: -
CDR3 DNA: TGTGCCAGCAGCTTCGATTGGACAGCCACTGAAGCTTTCTTT
CDR3 protein: CASSFDWTATEAFF

J gene: TRBJ2-5
V gene: TRBV7-2
clone size: few
D gene: TRBD2
CDR3 DNA: TGTGCCAGCAGCGCACAGCGGGGGCTCCAAGAGACCCAGTACTTC
CDR3 protein: CASSAQRGLQETQYF

J gene: TRBJ1-5
V gene: TRBV20-1
clone size: few
D gene: TRBD1
CDR3 DNA: TGCAGTGCTAGAGATCCAGGGGGCCCTCAGCCCCAGCATTTT
CDR3 protein: CSARDPGGPQPQHF

J gene: TRBJ2-5
V gene: TRBV24-1
clone size: many
D gene: TRBD1
CDR3 DNA: TGTGCCACCAGTGAAGAGGACAGGGTGGGGGAGACCCAGTACTTC
CDR3 protein: CATSEEDRVGETQYF

J gene: TRBJ1-1
V gene: TRBV7-6
clone size: many
D gene: -
CDR3 DNA: TGTGCCAGCGGGCCAGGGATGAACACTGAAGCTTTCTTT
CDR3 protein: CASGPGMNTEAFF

J gene: TRBJ2-7
V gene: TRBV5-1
clone size: -
D gene: -
CDR3 DNA: TGCGTCAGCAGCTTGGGTGGGGAAACCTACGAGCAGTACTTC
CDR3 protein: CVSSLGGETYEQYF

J gene: TRBJ1-4
V gene: TRBV5-1
clone size: few
D gene: -
CDR3 DNA: TGCGCCAACCGCCGGCAGGACAGAATCGGGGGCGGGGAAAAACTGTTTTTT
CDR3 protein: CANRRQDRIGGGEKLFF

J gene: TRBJ1-1
V gene: TRBV4-2
clone size: few
D gene: -
CDR3 DNA: TGTGCCACCACGGCCGGGGCTGAAGCTTTCTTT
CDR3 protein: CATTAGAEAFF

J gene: TRBJ2-3
V gene: TRBV13
clone size: -
D gene: -
CDR3 DNA: TGTGCCAGCAGCTACCGCTGGGAGGAGACCCAGTACTTT
CDR3 protein: CASSYRWEETQYF

J gene: TRBJ2-1
V gene: TRBV4-3
clone size: few
D gene: -
CDR3 DNA: TGCGCCAGCAGCCAAGGGGGCGGTTGGAATGAGCAGTTCTTC
CDR3 protein: CASSQGGGWNEQFF

J gene: TRBJ2-1
V gene: TRBV28
clone size: -
D gene: TRBD1
CDR3 DNA: TGTGCCAGCAGTTTAGAACAGGGGGCCAATGAGCAGTTCTTC
CDR3 protein: CASSLEQGANEQFF

J gene: TRBJ2-1
V gene: TRBV29-1
clone size: -
D gene: TRBD2
CDR3 DNA: TGCAGCGTGAACGCGGGACTAGCGGGAGTGGAGCAGTTCTTC
CDR3 protein: CSVNAGLAGVEQFF

J gene: TRBJ1-2
V gene: TRBV29-1
clone size: -
D gene: TRBD1
CDR3 DNA: TGCAGCGTTGAGCCGCAGGGGGCGCCTGGCTACACCTTC
CDR3 protein: CSVEPQGAPGYTF

J gene: TRBJ2-1
V gene: TRBV6-6
clone size: -
D gene: TRBD2
CDR3 DNA: TGTGCCATCTCATCCCGGAGTAGCGGGAACAATGAGCAGTTCTTC
CDR3 protein: CAISSRSSGNNEQFF

J gene: TRBJ2-5
V gene: TRBV3-1
clone size: -
D gene: -
CDR3 DNA: TGTGCCAGCAGCCAAGGTACCGACAGCCCTCAGAGGCAGACCCAGTACTTC
CDR3 protein: CASSQGTDSPQRQTQYF

J gene: TRBJ1-5
V gene: TRBV7-3
clone size: -
D gene: -
CDR3 DNA: TGTGCCAGCAGCTTATGGGTCCCAGGTTGGGGGCAGCCCCAGCATTTT
CDR3 protein: CASSLWVPGWGQPQHF

J gene: TRBJ2-3
V gene: TRBV7-9
clone size: few
D gene: -
CDR3 DNA: TGTGCCAGCAGCTTCGGGGGCCCAGGAGATACGCAGTATTTT
CDR3 protein: CASSFGGPGDTQYF

J gene: TRBJ2-3
V gene: TRBV4-3
clone size: few
D gene: TRBD2
CDR3 DNA: TGCGCCAGCAGCCAAATAAGCGGGGGTGTTATTGATCCGCAGTATTTT
CDR3 protein: CASSQISGGVIDPQYF

J gene: TRBJ2-7
V gene: TRBV4-1
clone size: few
D gene: -
CDR3 DNA: TGCGCCAGCAGCCAAGACCCCGTAAGCTCCTACGAGCAGTACTTC
CDR3 protein: CASSQDPVSSYEQYF

J gene: TRBJ2-7
V gene: TRBV3-1
clone size: -
D gene: -
CDR3 DNA: TGTGCCAGCAGTCCGGACACAACTCGCTACGAGCAGTACTTC
CDR3 protein: CASSPDTTRYEQYF

J gene: TRBJ1-2
V gene: TRBV29-1
clone size: -
D gene: -
CDR3 DNA: TGCAGCGCAGAAGTGACTGCCGTGGCTGAGCTAAACTATGGCTACACCTTC
CDR3 protein: CSAEVTAVAELNYGYTF

J gene: TRBJ2-7
V gene: TRBV7-2
clone size: -
D gene: TRBD1
CDR3 DNA: TGTGCCAGCAGCTCCCGGGACAGAATGGTTTACGAGCAGTACTTC
CDR3 protein: CASSSRDRMVYEQYF

J gene: TRBJ1-5
V gene: TRBV4-1
clone size: few
D gene: TRBD1
CDR3 DNA: TGCGCCAGCAGCCAGTGGGACAGCCAGCCCCAGCATTTT
CDR3 protein: CASSQWDSQPQHF